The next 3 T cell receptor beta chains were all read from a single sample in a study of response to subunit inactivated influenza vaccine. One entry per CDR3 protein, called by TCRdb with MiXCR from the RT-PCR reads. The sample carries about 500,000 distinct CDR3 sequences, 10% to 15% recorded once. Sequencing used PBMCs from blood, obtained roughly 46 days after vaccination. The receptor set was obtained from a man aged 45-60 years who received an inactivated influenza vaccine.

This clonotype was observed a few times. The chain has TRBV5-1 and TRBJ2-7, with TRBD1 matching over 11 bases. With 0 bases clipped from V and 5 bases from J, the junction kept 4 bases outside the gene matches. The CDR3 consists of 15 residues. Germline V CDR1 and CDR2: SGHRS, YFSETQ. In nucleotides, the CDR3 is TGCGCCAGCAGCTTGGGTGGGACAGGGGGTGACGAGCAGTACTTC. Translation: CASSLGGTGGDEQYF.

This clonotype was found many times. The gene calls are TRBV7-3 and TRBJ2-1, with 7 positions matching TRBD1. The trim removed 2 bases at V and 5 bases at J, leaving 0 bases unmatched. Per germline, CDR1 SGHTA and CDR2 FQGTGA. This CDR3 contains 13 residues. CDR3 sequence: CASSLDRDNEQFF. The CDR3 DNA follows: TGTGCCAGCAGCTTAGACAGGGACAATGAGCAGTTCTTC.

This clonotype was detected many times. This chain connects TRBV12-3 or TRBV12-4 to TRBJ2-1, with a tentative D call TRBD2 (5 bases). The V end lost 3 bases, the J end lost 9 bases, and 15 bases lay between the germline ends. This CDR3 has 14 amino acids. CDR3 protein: CASSFFDSEVEQFF. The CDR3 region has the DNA TGTGCCAGCAGTTTTTTCGATAGCGAGGTTGAGCAGTTCTTC.